Below, 8 T cell receptor beta chains from the same sample are listed, as sequenced in a study of T cell responses to AZD1222 COVID-19 vaccine. The protocol was immunoSEQ multiplex PCR, while the TCRdb copy is restricted to in-frame clones and leaves out a portion. The sample yields 210,000 or so clones, roughly 91% seen once. This specimen consisted of peripheral blood, obtained on day 0 of MenACWY control vaccination. The receptors derive from an adult in good health.

This clone was found once. The CDR3 reads CASAAGRGNQPQHF. Here the CDR3 DNA reads TGTGCCAGCGCCGCGGGCAGGGGCAATCAGCCCCAGCATTTT. This chain links TRBV6-5 with TRBJ1-5; D might be TRBD1 (5 bases). Trimming removed 8 bases from V and 2 bases from J, with 13 bases in between. Germline loops: CDR1 MNHEY, CDR2 SVGAGI. CDR3 length equals 14 residues.

V and J are TRBV4-1 and TRBJ1-1; 8 nucleotides agree with TRBD1. The CDR3 spans 15 residues. Germline V CDR1 and CDR2: MGHRA, YSYEKL. The junction had 7 bases not matched to a gene; V was cut back by 3 bases and J by 4 bases. The CDR3 loop reads CASSHPGQGRTEAFF. CDR3 sequence (DNA): TGCGCCAGCAGCCACCCTGGACAGGGCCGCACTGAAGCTTTCTTT.

The gene calls are TRBV30 and TRBJ2-3; no clear D gene. CDR1 and CDR2 from the germline V gene are GTSNPN and SVGIG (reference sequence). V gave up 0 bases and J gave up 0 bases, with 10 bases separating them. This CDR3 is 15 amino acids long. CDR3 sequence (DNA): TGTGCCTGGAGTGTACTCGGCGCGAGCACAGATACGCAGTATTTT. Translated, it gives CAWSVLGASTDTQYF.

The CDR3, as DNA: TGTGCCAGCAGTGAAGACGGGACAGGGTCCACTGAAGCTTTCTTT. Translation: CASSEDGTGSTEAFF. V is TRBV6-1 and J is TRBJ1-1; 9 nucleotides match TRBD1. The V gene's germline CDR1 is MNHNS and CDR2 SASEGT. V lost 1 base and J lost 4; bases outside the gene matches: 4. CDR3 size: 15 residues.

This clone was observed once. The chain is built from TRBV7-6 and TRBJ2-7; a weak D match, TRBD2 (5 bases). Trimming cost V 6 bases and J 4 bases, with 13 bases left between them. The CDR3 has 13 residues. Germline CDR1 is SGHVS and CDR2 is FNYEAQ. The CDR3 is CASSQSRGYEQYF. The CDR3 DNA is TGTGCCAGCAGTCAAAGTCGGGGTTACGAGCAGTACTTC.

The CDR3 region has the DNA TGTGCCAGCAGCTCAAATGACAGGGCAGCTTTCTTT. Translated: CASSSNDRAAFF. The rearrangement joins TRBV12-3 or TRBV12-4 to TRBJ1-1; 7 bases align to TRBD1. The CDR3 runs 12 residues. Trimming took 6 bases from V and 10 from J; bases not matched to a gene: 8.

The V call is TRBV24-1, the J call TRBJ2-1; D remains unclear. The V end was cut by 9 bases, the J end by 5 bases, with 16 bases between. CDR3 size: 14 residues. Germline CDR1 is KGHDR and CDR2 is SFDVKD. The CDR3 DNA reads as TGTGCCACCGCTGGGATGCTGGCCAACAATGAGCAGTTCTTC. Translating gives CATAGMLANNEQFF.

The chain couples TRBV10-3 to TRBJ2-3, with 14 bases fitting TRBD2. V lost 10 bases, J lost 0 bases, and 6 bases stayed unmatched. The CDR3 has 16 residues. Germline V lookup: CDR1 ENHRY, CDR2 SYGVKD. The CDR3 protein is CATGLAGGPSTDTQYF. The CDR3 bases are TGTGCCACCGGACTAGCGGGGGGCCCTAGCACAGATACGCAGTATTTT.